The entry that follows covers one T cell receptor beta chain sequence. Its antigen is unknown. The data originate from a study of cytomegalovirus exposure and HLA in healthy donors. Findings and caveats of the study: According to an earlier analysis, most TCR beta V segments yielded productive rearrangements about 90% or about 30% of the time. The study listed approximately 170 cytomegalovirus-associated TCR beta chains. CMV serostatus was the sole immune exposure information available.

Primers for the PCR totalled 60 Vbeta and 13 Jbeta. The table came from immunoSEQ multiplex PCR; TCRdb's copy has only in-frame clones and leaves some out. The sample contains more than 45,000 clones, 82% of which appear only once. This clonotype was sampled from a man aged 30-40 years in good health and CMV-seronegative. Sequenced material: PBMCs.

CDR3 in amino acids: CASSTKRRGYYEQYF. The CDR3 region has the DNA TGTGCCAGCAGCACGAAGAGACGGGGTTACTACGAGCAGTACTTC. The J gene is TRBJ2-7, the V gene TRBV21-1; TRBD2, the table's D call, lacks a check against the DNA. TRBV21-1 is shown as a pseudogene. The CDR3 is 15 residues long.